Listed here are 30 T cell receptor beta chains from one sample, sequenced in a study of T cell responses to AZD1222 COVID-19 vaccine. Sequenced by immunoSEQ multiplex PCR; TCRdb stores in-frame clones only, minus some. Counted here are roughly 130,000 clones, about 92% occurring once; the ten biggest clones make up around 3%. This specimen consisted of peripheral blood, obtained on day 0 of AZD1222 vaccination. The receptors were sampled from an adult in good health.

This chain connects TRBV12-3 or TRBV12-4 to TRBJ2-7; D is uncertain. The CDR3 is 10 residues long. V lost 2 bases to trimming and J lost 6 bases, with 2 bases between them. For the CDR3, the DNA is TGTGCCAGCAGTTTAAGCGAGCAGTACTTC. Amino acids: CASSLSEQYF.

This chain links TRBV3-1 (or the pseudogene TRBV3-2) with TRBJ1-6; D gene unclear. The CDR3 runs to 11 residues. V was trimmed by 2 bases and J by 7 bases, leaving 0 bases between them. Germline V gene sequence: CDR1 LGHDT, CDR2 YNNKEL (reference sequence). CDR3 DNA: TGTGCCAGCAGCCAAAATTCACCCCTCCACTTT. This translates into CASSQNSPLHF.

The chain recombines TRBV7-9 with TRBJ2-7; D is perhaps TRBD1 (8 bases). The CDR3 sequence is 14 residues long. The V gene lost 5 bases and the J gene lost 4 bases, with 15 bases spanning the gap. Germline V gene data show CDR1 as SEHNR and CDR2 as FQNEAQ (reference sequence). CDR3 residues: CASSQTGEGYEQYF. CDR3 in DNA: TGTGCCAGCAGCCAGACAGGGGAGGGGTACGAGCAGTACTTC.

V usage is TRBV7-9 and J usage is TRBJ1-2; tentatively, D is TRBD1 (5 bases). Germline V gene lookup returns CDR1 SEHNR and CDR2 FQNEAQ (reference sequence). The CDR3 has 15 residues. V dropped 4 bases and J dropped 8 bases, with 20 bases sitting between them. The CDR3 nucleotides are TGTGCCAGCAGCTACCGGGACCTCATCTTGGGAGGCTACACCTTC. Residues: CASSYRDLILGGYTF.

The chain couples TRBV19 to TRBJ2-1, with 8 bases lining up with TRBD2. The ends lost 6 bases at V and 7 bases at J; junction bases unmatched: 11. Germline-derived CDR1 and CDR2 are LNHDA and SQIVND (reference sequence). CDR3 length: 15 amino acids. The CDR3 here is CASRPDSGSFNEQFF. CDR3 DNA sequence: TGTGCCAGTAGACCCGACAGCGGGAGTTTTAATGAGCAGTTCTTC.

The rearrangement uses TRBV19 and TRBJ1-5; D remains unclear. Per the germline V gene, CDR1 is LNHDA and CDR2 is SQIVND (reference sequence). This CDR3 is 13 amino acids long. V lost 6 bases and J lost 7, with 13 bases in between. CDR3 sequence: CASRWVFRQPQHF. DNA of the CDR3: TGTGCCAGTAGGTGGGTTTTCCGACAGCCCCAGCATTTT.

This clone was seen only a few times. The J gene is TRBJ2-1, the V gene TRBV21-1; the D call of TRBD1 is as the table states it, not checked on the DNA. TRBV21-1 corresponds to a pseudogene. CDR3 length: 16 residues. The CDR3, as DNA: TGTGCCAGCAGCAAAGGAAAGGACAGGGGTTGCAATGAGCAGTTCTTC. This translates into CASSKGKDRGCNEQFF.

V and J are TRBV5-6 and TRBJ2-3, with 9 nucleotides matching TRBD2. The length of the CDR3 is 15 residues. The V and J ends lost 0 bases and 3 bases, in that order; junction bases with no gene match: 2. Germline CDR1 SGHDT, CDR2 YYEEEE. In DNA form, the CDR3 reads TGTGCCAGCAGCTTGGTTAGCGGGAGTACAGATACGCAGTATTTT. The encoded protein is CASSLVSGSTDTQYF. The whole variable domain, remainder taken from reference TRBV5-6 and TRBJ2-3, is DAGVTQSPTHLIKTRGQQVTLRCSPKSGHDTVSWYQQALGQGPQFIFQYYEEEERQRGNFPDRFSGHQFPNYSSELNVNALLLGDSALYLCASSLVSGSTDTQYFGPGTRLTVL.

The chain employs TRBV27 and TRBJ2-7, with D unresolved. The V gene lost 7 bases and the J gene lost 4 bases, with 8 bases spanning the gap. This CDR3 comprises 11 residues. Germline V lookup: CDR1 MNHEY, CDR2 SMNVEV (reference sequence). The CDR3 reads CASKLGYEQYF. DNA of the CDR3: TGTGCCAGCAAGCTTGGGTACGAGCAGTACTTC.

CDR3 sequence reads: CASSFGRTSLVETQYF. The CDR3 bases are TGTGCCAGCAGCTTTGGGAGGACTAGTCTTGTAGAGACCCAGTACTTC. The rearrangement links TRBV5-5 to TRBJ2-5; 7 nucleotides match TRBD2. The V gene end was trimmed by 2 bases and the J gene end by 4 bases; junction bases not matched to a gene: 11. Per germline, CDR1 SGHKS and CDR2 YYEKEE (reference sequence). This CDR3 spans 16 amino acids.

The gene calls are TRBV20-1 and TRBJ1-1; D is uncertain. From germline, CDR1 is DFQATT and CDR2 SNEGSKA (reference sequence). V was pared by 6 bases and J by 4 bases, with 6 bases between. The CDR3 covers 10 residues. The CDR3 region is CSAGSTEAFF. The CDR3 bases are TGCAGTGCAGGGTCCACTGAAGCTTTCTTT.

The chain has TRBV19 and TRBJ2-2; no definite D call. V lost 5 bases and J 7 bases, leaving 17 bases between the germline ends. Germline lookup yields CDR1 LNHDA and CDR2 SQIVND (reference sequence). This CDR3 is 15 amino acids long. CDR3: CASSGVAGVSGELFF. CDR3 nucleotides: TGTGCCAGTAGTGGAGTAGCCGGAGTGAGCGGGGAGCTGTTTTTT.

The chain couples TRBV20-1 to TRBJ2-7; D gene ambiguous. Deletions cut 3 bases from V and 6 bases from J, with 9 bases between. Per germline, CDR1 DFQATT and CDR2 SNEGSKA (reference sequence). The CDR3 covers 11 residues. CDR3 nucleotide sequence: TGCAGTGCTAGTGATCCCCTCGAGCAGTACTTC. It translates to CSASDPLEQYF.

This clone has just one count. The chain employs TRBV24-1 and TRBJ2-5; tentative D call: TRBD2 (6 bases). The CDR3 covers 16 residues. With 0 bases removed from V and 4 bases from J, the gap between germline ends came to 14 bases. Germline values: CDR1 KGHDR, CDR2 SFDVKD. The CDR3 DNA reads as TGTGCCACCAGTGATTTGCTGGAGGGTGGGGGAGAGACCCAGTACTTC. Its protein product is CATSDLLEGGGETQYF.

The chain joins TRBV5-1 to TRBJ1-1, with D unclear. Germline V CDR1 and CDR2: SGHRS, YFSETQ. The length of the CDR3 is 12 residues. Between the trimmed V and J ends, which lost 7 bases and 3 bases, there was a span of 10 bases. Here the CDR3 DNA reads TGCGCCAGCGCCGGGGTAGACACTGAAGCTTTCTTT. Encoded protein: CASAGVDTEAFF.

The rearrangement joins TRBV19 to TRBJ2-7; 10 positions agree with TRBD2. With 0 bases clipped from V and 5 bases from J, the junction kept 4 bases outside the gene matches. From germline, CDR1 is LNHDA and CDR2 SQIVND (reference sequence). This CDR3 region has 15 residues. The CDR3 spells CASSIESSGSNEQYF. The CDR3 nucleotides read TGTGCCAGTAGTATAGAATCTAGCGGGAGTAACGAGCAGTACTTC.

The rearrangement joins TRBV9 to TRBJ2-6; TRBD1 is a possible D gene (5 bases). The V gene's germline CDR1 is SGDLS and CDR2 YYNGEE. The V end lost 2 bases, the J end lost 0 bases, and 15 bases lay between the germline ends. CDR3 length equals 18 residues. CDR3 bases: TGTGCCAGCAGCGTGAGGAGTACAGGCCTCTCTGGGGCCAACGTCCTGACTTTC. Translated, it gives CASSVRSTGLSGANVLTF.

Only a few counts were recorded for this clone. This sequence joins TRBV27 and TRBJ2-7; 10 positions agree with TRBD2. The junction had 11 bases not matched to a gene; V was cut back by 3 bases and J by 0 bases. The CDR3 is 18 residues long. Looked up from germline, CDR1 is MNHEY and CDR2 is SMNVEV (reference sequence). The CDR3 loop is CASSFRLAGDGSSYEQYF. The CDR3 DNA follows: TGTGCCAGCAGTTTCCGGCTAGCGGGAGATGGGAGCTCCTACGAGCAGTACTTC.

J is TRBJ2-1 and V is TRBV5-1; 10 nucleotides agree with TRBD1. This CDR3 is 15 amino acids long. V shed 5 bases and J 7 bases; nucleotides not matched to a gene: 9. Germline V lookup: CDR1 SGHRS, CDR2 YFSETQ. CDR3 protein: CASRRGQGSGNEQFF. The CDR3 coding sequence is TGCGCCAGCAGGAGGGGACAGGGGTCAGGGAATGAGCAGTTCTTC.

This sequence joins TRBV27 and TRBJ1-1; TRBD1 might be the D (6 bases). Trimming stripped 3 bases from V and 3 bases from J, with 8 bases between. The length of the CDR3 is 13 residues. Germline lookup yields CDR1 MNHEY and CDR2 SMNVEV (reference sequence). The CDR3 nucleotides are TGTGCCAGCAGTTTGGGGGCGGACACTGAAGCTTTCTTT. This codes for CASSLGADTEAFF.

The CDR3 nucleotides are TGTGCCTGGAGTGTACGTTTGAGACAGGGCAAAAGGGGCTACACCTTC. It specifies CAWSVRLRQGKRGYTF. The chain combines TRBV30 with TRBJ1-2, with TRBD1 identical over 7 bases. The CDR3 has 16 amino acids. Looked up from germline, CDR1 is GTSNPN and CDR2 is SVGIG (reference sequence). V gave up 0 bases and J gave up 8 bases; unmatched junction bases: 15.

CDR3 region: CASSTSNRQGLHF. In DNA form, the CDR3 reads TGTGCCAGTAGTACCTCAAATCGACAGGGACTCCACTTT. The chain combines TRBV19 with TRBJ1-6; 7 bases line up with TRBD1. Germline CDR1 LNHDA, CDR2 SQIVND (reference sequence). Trimming at V came to 4 bases and at J to 16 bases, leaving 10 bases not matched to a gene. The CDR3 is made up of 13 amino acids.

The chain uses TRBV5-4 and TRBJ2-1; 7 bases map to TRBD2. V shed 3 bases, J shed 6 bases, and the junction held 6 bases outside the gene matches. The CDR3 is 14 amino acids. CDR1 and CDR2 from the germline V gene are SGHNT and YYREEE (reference sequence). The CDR3 sequence: CASSSGGGFNEQFF. CDR3 coding DNA: TGTGCCAGCAGCTCTGGGGGGGGGTTCAATGAGCAGTTCTTC.

This clone has just a few counts. The CDR3 sequence: CASGAQGEGQPQHF. The CDR3 DNA sequence: TGTGCCTCTGGGGCCCAGGGGGAGGGTCAGCCCCAGCATTTT. This rearrangement joins TRBV19 to TRBJ1-5; 7 bases match TRBD1. V trimming: 11 bases; J trimming: 6 bases; junction bases outside the gene matches: 13. Germline CDR1 LNHDA, CDR2 SQIVND (reference sequence). CDR3 length: 14 amino acids.

The rearrangement links TRBV19 to TRBJ1-2; D is unclear. Between the trimmed V and J ends, which lost 3 bases and 0 bases, there was a span of 20 bases. Germline loops: CDR1 LNHDA, CDR2 SQIVND (reference sequence). This CDR3 is built from 18 residues. CDR3 sequence (DNA): TGTGCCAGTAGTATTCCCCTGAATAGGCCGGAGGCTAACTATGGCTACACCTTC. This translates into CASSIPLNRPEANYGYTF.

The chain links TRBV5-8 to TRBJ1-2, with 8 bases identical to TRBD1. The length of the CDR3 is 17 residues. Unmatched junction bases numbered 8, after V lost 0 bases and J lost 1 base. Germline V gene sequence: CDR1 SGHTS, CDR2 YDEGEE. The CDR3 is CASSLEGGTGFNYGYTF. Written as DNA, the CDR3 is TGTGCCAGCAGCTTGGAGGGAGGGACAGGATTTAACTATGGCTACACCTTC.

The CDR3 loop is CASSIRTSGITGELFF. In DNA, the CDR3 is TGTGCCAGCAGCATCCGGACTAGCGGGATCACCGGGGAGCTGTTTTTT. The genes are TRBV11-3 and TRBJ2-2; 12 bases are a match to TRBD2. J was trimmed by 4 bases and V by 5 bases; bases with no gene match: 5. CDR1 is SGHNT, CDR2 YENEEA, per germline. The CDR3 spans 16 residues. The entire variable domain, with the rest obtained from reference TRBV11-3 and TRBJ2-2, is as follows: EAGVVQSPRYKIIEKKQPVAFWCNPISGHNTLYWYLQNLGQGPELLIRYENEEAVDDSQLPKDRFSAERLKGVDSTLKIQPAELGDSAVYLCASSIRTSGITGELFFGEGSRLTVL.

This rearrangement joins TRBV9 to TRBJ2-3; a possible D gene is TRBD2 (5 bases). CDR1 is SGDLS and CDR2 is YYNGEE in the germline V gene. The CDR3 contains 15 residues. Trimming removed 4 bases at V and 3 bases at J, with 15 bases between. CDR3 DNA: TGTGCCAGCAGCACCACGACTATCCCTACAGATACGCAGTATTTT. It translates to CASSTTTIPTDTQYF.

The V and J genes are TRBV12-5 and TRBJ1-2; D is possibly TRBD1 (5 bases). The V end lost 5 bases, the J end lost 7 bases, and 17 bases lay between the germline ends. The CDR3 contains 14 residues. Germline lookup yields CDR1 LGHNT and CDR2 FRNRAP. The CDR3 loop reads CASGHGDGLFGYTF. CDR3 DNA sequence: TGTGCTAGTGGTCACGGGGACGGACTATTTGGCTACACCTTC.

The CDR3 nucleotides read TGTGCCACCAGCCCCCAGGGTTTTGCTCCCCCCCAGTACTTC. Protein product: CATSPQGFAPPQYF. This chain connects TRBV15 to TRBJ2-5; the D gene is possibly TRBD1 (5 bases). V lost 5 bases to trimming and J lost 9 bases, with 19 bases between them. This CDR3 spans 14 amino acids. Germline assignment: CDR1 LNHNV and CDR2 YYDKDF (reference sequence).